The clone carrying this T cell receptor (beta chain) was seen a single time. What it binds is not known. The source of the sample is a study of T cell responses to AZD1222 COVID-19 vaccine. Notes on the study in general: In all cases, repertoires were sampled only after the peak T cell response. Spike-specific TCR breadth rose after two AZD1222 doses, and depth rose as well.

The assay was immunoSEQ multiplex PCR, and TCRdb's table has in-frame clones only and misses some. The data show about 120,000 clones, with more than 85% seen just once and 5% held by the top ten. Germline CDR1 reads GTSNPN; CDR2 reads SVGIG (reference sequence). The length of the CDR3 is 13 residues. V lost 0 bases, J lost 1 base, and 6 bases lay in between. Sequencing used peripheral blood, obtained 28 days after the second AZD1222 dose. The chain combines TRBV30 with TRBJ1-1; D ambiguous. The clonotype was recovered from an adult who received the AZD1222 COVID-19 vaccine. The CDR3 loop is CAWSVATNTEAFF. Here the CDR3 DNA reads TGTGCCTGGAGTGTTGCCACGAACACTGAAGCTTTCTTT.